This TCR beta chain is drawn from a study of cytomegalovirus exposure and HLA in healthy donors. General study findings and limits: V- and J-gene trimming in TCR beta was tied to a missense DCLRE1C variant by an analysis performed later.

Though nominally healthy at sampling, donors likely had unrecorded immune exposures. Primers included in the PCR were 60 Vbeta and 13 Jbeta primers. TCRdb keeps only in-frame clones here, not all; method: immunoSEQ multiplex PCR. This table holds about 170,000 clones, 76% found once. In regard to this clone: Its antigen is as yet unknown.

V shed 0 bases, J shed 0 bases, and the junction held 4 bases outside the gene matches. This CDR3 is built from 16 residues. Germline CDR1 is SGHRS and CDR2 is YFSETQ. The sequenced material came from PBMCs. This clonotype originated in a female donor in good health and CMV-seronegative. V usage is TRBV5-1 and J usage is TRBJ2-3; TRBD1 matches at 7 bases. CDR3 protein: CASSLGGQSSTDTQYF. In nucleotides, the CDR3 is TGCGCCAGCAGCTTGGGGGGACAGTCTAGCACAGATACGCAGTATTTT.